A single T cell receptor beta chain is shown here with its context. Its antigen is currently unknown. The protocol was immunoSEQ multiplex PCR, while the TCRdb copy is restricted to in-frame clones and leaves out a portion. The sample holds 11,000 to 15,000 clones; approximately 89% are singletons and the top ten take approximately 15%. The data stem from a study of radiotherapy plus CTLA-4 blockade in lung cancer. The overall study: About 17% of enrolled patients responded objectively, and approximately 34% had disease control.

Study-wide points: Reported findings show early blood T cell clone dynamics, with interferon-beta, best predicted response. Expansion in blood of tumor-derived TCR clones was seen after radiotherapy plus ipilimumab.

The sequence was collected from a human donor with non-small cell lung cancer that progressed on radiotherapy plus ipilimumab. Some clones in this sample may be carry-over from other donors' samples. The starting material was peripheral blood, obtained from a patient treated with radiotherapy plus ipilimumab.

The CDR3 DNA reads TGTGCTAGTGGTCCGGGACAGACTAATGAAAAACTGTTTTTT. It yields the protein CASGPGQTNEKLFF. The rearrangement joins TRBV12-5 to TRBJ1-4; 7 bases align to TRBD1. The V gene end was trimmed by 5 bases and the J gene end by 2 bases; junction bases not matched to a gene: 2. Per the germline V gene, CDR1 is LGHNT and CDR2 is FRNRAP. The CDR3 covers 14 residues.